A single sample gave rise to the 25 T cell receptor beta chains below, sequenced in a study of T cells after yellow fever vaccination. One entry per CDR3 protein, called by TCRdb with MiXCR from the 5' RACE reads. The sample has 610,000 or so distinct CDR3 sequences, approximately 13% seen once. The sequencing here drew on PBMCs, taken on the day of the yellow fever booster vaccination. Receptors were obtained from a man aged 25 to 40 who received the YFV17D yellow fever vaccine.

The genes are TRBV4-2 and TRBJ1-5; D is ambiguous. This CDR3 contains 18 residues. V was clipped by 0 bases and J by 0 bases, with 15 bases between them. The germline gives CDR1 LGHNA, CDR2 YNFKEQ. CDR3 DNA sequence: TGTGCCAGCAGCCAAGATATCGCAGTCCGATATAGCAATCAGCCCCAGCATTTT. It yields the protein CASSQDIAVRYSNQPQHF.

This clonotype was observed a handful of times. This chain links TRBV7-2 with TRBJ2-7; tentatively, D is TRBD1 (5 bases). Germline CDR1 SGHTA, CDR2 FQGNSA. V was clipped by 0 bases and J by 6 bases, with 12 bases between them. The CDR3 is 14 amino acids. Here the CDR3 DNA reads TGTGCCAGCAGCTTAGCTAGTAGGGGAACCGAGCAGTACTTC. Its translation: CASSLASRGTEQYF.

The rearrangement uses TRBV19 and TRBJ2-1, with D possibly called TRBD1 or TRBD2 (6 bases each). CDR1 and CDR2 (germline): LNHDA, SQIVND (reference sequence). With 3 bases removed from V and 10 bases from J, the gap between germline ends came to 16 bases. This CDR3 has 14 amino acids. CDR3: CASSIEATRGEQFF. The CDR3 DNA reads TGTGCCAGTAGTATCGAGGCGACTAGGGGGGAGCAGTTCTTC.

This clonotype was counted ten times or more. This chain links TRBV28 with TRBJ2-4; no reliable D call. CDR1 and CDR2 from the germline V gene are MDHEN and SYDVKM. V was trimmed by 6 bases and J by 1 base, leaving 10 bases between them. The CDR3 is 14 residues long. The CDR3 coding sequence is TGTGCCAGCAGGAGACATCGGGCCAAAAACATTCAGTACTTC. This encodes CASRRHRAKNIQYF.

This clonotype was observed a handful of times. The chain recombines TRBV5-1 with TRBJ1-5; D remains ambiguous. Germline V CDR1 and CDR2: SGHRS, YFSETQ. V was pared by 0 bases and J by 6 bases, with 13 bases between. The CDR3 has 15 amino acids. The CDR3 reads CASSLGAEASQPQHF. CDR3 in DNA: TGCGCCAGCAGCTTGGGAGCCGAAGCTTCTCAGCCCCAGCATTTT.

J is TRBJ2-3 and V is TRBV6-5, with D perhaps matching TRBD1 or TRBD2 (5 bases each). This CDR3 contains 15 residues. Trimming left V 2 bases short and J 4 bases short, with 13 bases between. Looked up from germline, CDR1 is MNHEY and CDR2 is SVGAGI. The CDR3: CASSYGQGVPDTQYF. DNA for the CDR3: TGTGCCAGCAGTTACGGTCAGGGAGTTCCAGATACGCAGTATTTT.

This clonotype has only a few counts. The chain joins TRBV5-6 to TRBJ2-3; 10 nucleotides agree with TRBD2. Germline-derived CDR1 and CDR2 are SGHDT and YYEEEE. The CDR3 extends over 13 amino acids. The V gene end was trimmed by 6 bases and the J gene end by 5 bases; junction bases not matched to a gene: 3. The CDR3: CASKREGRDTQYF. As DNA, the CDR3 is TGTGCCAGCAAGCGGGAGGGCCGAGATACGCAGTATTTT. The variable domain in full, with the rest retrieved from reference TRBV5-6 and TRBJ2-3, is DAGVTQSPTHLIKTRGQQVTLRCSPKSGHDTVSWYQQALGQGPQFIFQYYEEEERQRGNFPDRFSGHQFPNYSSELNVNALLLGDSALYLCASKREGRDTQYFGPGTRLTVL.

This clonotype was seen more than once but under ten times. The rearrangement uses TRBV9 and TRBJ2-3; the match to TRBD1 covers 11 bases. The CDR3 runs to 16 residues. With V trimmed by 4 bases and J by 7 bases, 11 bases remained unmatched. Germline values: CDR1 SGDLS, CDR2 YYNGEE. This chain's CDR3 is CASSPSGQGGTNTQYF. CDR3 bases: TGTGCCAGCAGCCCATCGGGACAGGGGGGGACGAATACGCAGTATTTT. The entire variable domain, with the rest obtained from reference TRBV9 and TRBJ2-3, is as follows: DSGVTQTPKHLITATGQRVTLRCSPRSGDLSVYWYQQSLDQGLQFLIQYYNGEERAKGNILERFSAQQFPDLHSELNLSSLELGDSALYFCASSPSGQGGTNTQYFGPGTRLTVL.

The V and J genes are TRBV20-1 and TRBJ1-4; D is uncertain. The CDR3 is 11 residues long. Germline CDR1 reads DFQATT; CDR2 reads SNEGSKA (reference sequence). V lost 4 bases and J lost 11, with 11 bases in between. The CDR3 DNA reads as TGCAGTGCTAACGGCCTTGGGAAACTGTTTTTT. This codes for CSANGLGKLFF.

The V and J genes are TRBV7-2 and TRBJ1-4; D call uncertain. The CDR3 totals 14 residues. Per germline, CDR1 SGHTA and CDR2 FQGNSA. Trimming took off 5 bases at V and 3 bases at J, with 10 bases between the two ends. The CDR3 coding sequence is TGTGCCAGCAGCCCGGTGGGTCCTAATGAAAAACTGTTTTTT. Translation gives CASSPVGPNEKLFF.

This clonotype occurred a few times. The CDR3 region is CASSPRAVEAFF. The CDR3 DNA reads as TGTGCCAGCTCACCAAGGGCAGTTGAAGCTTTCTTT. This chain links TRBV18 with TRBJ1-1; no reliable D call. The germline gives CDR1 KGHSH, CDR2 LQKENI. Trimming pared 2 bases from V and 7 bases from J, leaving 8 bases between. The CDR3 extends over 12 amino acids.

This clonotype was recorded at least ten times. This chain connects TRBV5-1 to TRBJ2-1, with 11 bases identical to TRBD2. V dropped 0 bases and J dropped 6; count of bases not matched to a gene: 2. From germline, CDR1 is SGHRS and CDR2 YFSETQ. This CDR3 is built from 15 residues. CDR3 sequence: CASSLVAGGLNEQFF. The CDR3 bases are TGCGCCAGCAGCTTGGTAGCGGGAGGGCTCAATGAGCAGTTCTTC.

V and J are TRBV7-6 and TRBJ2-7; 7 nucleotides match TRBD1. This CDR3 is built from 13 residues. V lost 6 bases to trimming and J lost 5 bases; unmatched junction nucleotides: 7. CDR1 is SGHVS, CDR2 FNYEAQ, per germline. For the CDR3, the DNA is TGTGCCAGCAGTCACAACAGGGGCCACGAGCAGTACTTC. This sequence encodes CASSHNRGHEQYF.

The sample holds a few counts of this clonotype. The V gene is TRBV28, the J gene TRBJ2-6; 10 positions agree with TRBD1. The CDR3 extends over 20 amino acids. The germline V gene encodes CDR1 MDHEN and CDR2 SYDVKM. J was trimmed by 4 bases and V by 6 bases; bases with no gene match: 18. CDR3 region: CASRAPGTGASPGGANVLTF. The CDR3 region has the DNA TGTGCCAGCAGAGCCCCCGGGACAGGGGCTTCTCCGGGAGGGGCCAACGTCCTGACTTTC.

The CDR3, as DNA: TGCAGTGCTTATCAGGGGGACAATCAGCCCCAGCATTTT. Protein sequence: CSAYQGDNQPQHF. The V call is TRBV20-1, the J call TRBJ1-5; 7 bases align to TRBD1. The V and J ends lost 5 bases and 3 bases, in that order; junction bases with no gene match: 4. The germline CDR1 and CDR2 sequences are DFQATT and SNEGSKA (reference sequence). The CDR3 runs 13 residues.

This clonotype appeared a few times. CDR3 loop: CATSDPGFSQTRETQYF. The CDR3 DNA reads TGTGCCACCAGTGATCCCGGATTTAGTCAAACCCGAGAGACCCAGTACTTC. The chain uses TRBV24-1 and TRBJ2-5; no definite D call. Germline lookup yields CDR1 KGHDR and CDR2 SFDVKD. The CDR3 length is 17 residues. Deletions cut 3 bases from V and 4 bases from J, with 20 bases between.

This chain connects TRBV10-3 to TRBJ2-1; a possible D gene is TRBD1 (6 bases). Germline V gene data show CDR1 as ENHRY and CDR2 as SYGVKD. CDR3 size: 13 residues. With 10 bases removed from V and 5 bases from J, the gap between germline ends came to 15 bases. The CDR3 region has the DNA TGTGCCACCAACCGGGACACAGACAATGAGCAGTTCTTC. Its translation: CATNRDTDNEQFF.

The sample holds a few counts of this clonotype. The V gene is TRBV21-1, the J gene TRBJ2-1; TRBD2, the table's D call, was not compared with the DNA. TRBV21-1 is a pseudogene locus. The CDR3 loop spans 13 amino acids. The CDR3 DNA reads TGTGCCAGCAGCGGCCCGTTTCGGGTAACGCAGTTCTTC. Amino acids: CASSGPFRVTQFF.

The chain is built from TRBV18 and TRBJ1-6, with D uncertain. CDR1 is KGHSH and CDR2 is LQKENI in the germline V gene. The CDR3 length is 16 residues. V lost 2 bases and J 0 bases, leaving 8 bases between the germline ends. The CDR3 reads CASSPEGNSYNSPLHF. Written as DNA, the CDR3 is TGTGCCAGCTCACCAGAGGGCAACTCCTATAATTCACCCCTCCACTTT.

CDR3 residues: CASSYSSGIIETQYF. CDR3 nucleotide sequence: TGTGCCAGCAGTTACTCTAGCGGGATAATAGAGACCCAGTACTTC. The chain employs TRBV6-5 and TRBJ2-5, with 8 bases identical to TRBD2. The V and J ends lost 0 bases and 4 bases, in that order; junction bases with no gene match: 4. The CDR3 runs 15 residues. Germline V gene lookup returns CDR1 MNHEY and CDR2 SVGAGI.

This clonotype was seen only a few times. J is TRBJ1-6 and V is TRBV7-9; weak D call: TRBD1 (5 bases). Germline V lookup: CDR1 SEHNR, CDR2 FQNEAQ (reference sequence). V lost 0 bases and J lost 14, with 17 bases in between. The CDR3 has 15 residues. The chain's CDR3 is CASSLAGTPRATLHF. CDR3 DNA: TGTGCCAGCAGCTTAGCCGGGACGCCCCGTGCGACCCTCCACTTT.

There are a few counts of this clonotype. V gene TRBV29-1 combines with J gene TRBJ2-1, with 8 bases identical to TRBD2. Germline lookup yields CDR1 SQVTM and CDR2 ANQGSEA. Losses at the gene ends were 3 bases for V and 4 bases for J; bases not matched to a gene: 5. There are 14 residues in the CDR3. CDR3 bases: TGCAGCGTTGATACTAGCGGATTATACAATGAGCAGTTCTTC. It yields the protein CSVDTSGLYNEQFF.

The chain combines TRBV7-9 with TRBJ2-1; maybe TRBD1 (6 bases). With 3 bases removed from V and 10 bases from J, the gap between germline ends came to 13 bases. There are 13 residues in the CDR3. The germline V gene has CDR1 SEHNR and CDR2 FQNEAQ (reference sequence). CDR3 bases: TGTGCCAGCAGCTTTGCCGGAACAGGGGAGCAGTTCTTC. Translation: CASSFAGTGEQFF.

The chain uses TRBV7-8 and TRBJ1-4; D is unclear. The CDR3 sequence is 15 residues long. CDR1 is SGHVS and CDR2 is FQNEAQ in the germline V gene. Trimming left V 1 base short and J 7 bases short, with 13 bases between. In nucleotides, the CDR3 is TGTGCCAGCAGCTTAGTGGGAGGACGTGGTGAAAAACTGTTTTTT. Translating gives CASSLVGGRGEKLFF.

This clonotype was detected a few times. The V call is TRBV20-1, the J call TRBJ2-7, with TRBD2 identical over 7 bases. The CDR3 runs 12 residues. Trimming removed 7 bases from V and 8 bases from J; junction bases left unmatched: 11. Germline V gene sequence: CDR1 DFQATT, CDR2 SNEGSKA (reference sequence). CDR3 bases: TGCAGTGTCAGACTAGCCGGTAGGAAGCAGTACTTC. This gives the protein CSVRLAGRKQYF.